What follows are 10 T cell receptor beta chains derived from one specimen sequenced in a study of CXCR3-negative and CXCR3-positive naive CD8 T cells. Carrying UMI labels, the TRB cDNA libraries were prepared through 5' RACE. TCRdb processed the 5' RACE reads again and assigns one entry to each CDR3 protein, with no DNA. This sample contains roughly 89,000 distinct CDR3 sequences. Sequencing was done on a sample of naive CXCR3- CD8+ T cells from blood. Subset described: CD45RO-CCR7+CD27+CD95- naive CD8+ T cells lacking CXCR3 (TNR3-). The receptors were sampled from a human donor in good health. Some clones in this sample may be carry-over from other donors' samples.

The J gene is TRBJ2-1, the V gene TRBV20-1; with no DNA, the TCRdb D assignment of TRBD1 cannot be verified. The CDR3 is made up of 14 amino acids. Germline V gene sequence: CDR1 DFQATT, CDR2 SNEGSKA (reference sequence). The CDR3 is CSARVQAGYNEQFF.

The chain links TRBV29-1 to TRBJ2-2; TCRdb reports TRBD1, a call that lacks DNA to check it against. The CDR3 spans 16 residues. Germline V CDR1 and CDR2: SQVTM, ANQGSEA. CDR3 amino acids: CSVPFGTGDHTGELFF.

This chain connects TRBV29-1 to TRBJ1-2. The CDR3 is made up of 16 amino acids. Germline CDR1 and CDR2: SQVTM and ANQGSEA. This CDR3 reads CSVEGSPTSAYYGYTF.

This chain links TRBV20-1 with TRBJ2-1; no DNA is available, so the TRBD2 call from TCRdb remains unchecked. Germline CDR1 and CDR2: DFQATT and SNEGSKA (reference sequence). The CDR3 covers 15 residues. This CDR3 reads CSAYTSGSNSYEQFF.

The chain carries TRBV18 and TRBJ1-1; TCRdb gives TRBD1 as the D gene, but with no DNA this cannot be confirmed. This CDR3 comprises 14 residues. The germline V gene has CDR1 KGHSH and CDR2 LQKENI. The CDR3 sequence is CASSLRDRVTEAFF.

The chain couples TRBV27 to TRBJ1-5. This CDR3 spans 12 amino acids. The germline V gene has CDR1 MNHEY and CDR2 SMNVEV (reference sequence). The CDR3 protein is CASGYSNQPQHF.

The chain recombines TRBV7-9 with TRBJ2-5; the TRBD2 assignment by TCRdb is unverifiable without DNA. The CDR3 consists of 15 residues. Germline-derived CDR1 and CDR2 are SEHNR and FQNEAQ (reference sequence). The CDR3: CASWAGLAEQETQYF. The whole variable domain, filled in from reference TRBV7-9 and TRBJ2-5, reads DTGVSQNPRHKITKRGQNVTFRCDPISEHNRLYWYRQTLGQGPEFLTYFQNEAQLEKSRLLSDRFSAERPKGSFSTLEIQRTEQGDSAMYLCASWAGLAEQETQYFGPGTRLLVL.

This chain links TRBV29-1 with TRBJ1-2; TCRdb lists TRBD1, though no DNA is available to test this call. The CDR3 runs 15 residues. The V gene's germline CDR1 is SQVTM and CDR2 ANQGSEA. The CDR3 here is CSVDSPGTAYYGYTF.

The rearrangement uses TRBV5-5 and TRBJ2-7; TCRdb outputs TRBD2, but without DNA this stays unchecked. The germline gives CDR1 SGHKS, CDR2 YYEKEE (reference sequence). This CDR3 comprises 16 residues. The CDR3 region is CASRDDSGGARGEQYF. The variable domain in full, with the rest retrieved from reference TRBV5-5 and TRBJ2-7, is DAGVTQSPTHLIKTRGQQVTLRCSPISGHKSVSWYQQVLGQGPQFIFQYYEKEERGRGNFPDRFSARQFPNYSSELNVNALLLGDSALYLCASRDDSGGARGEQYFGPGTRLTVT.

The V and J genes are TRBV28 and TRBJ1-2; the TCRdb D gene call, TRBD1, has no DNA to confirm it. This CDR3 comprises 14 residues. Germline V gene lookup returns CDR1 MDHEN and CDR2 SYDVKM. CDR3 sequence: CASSFPDRAYGYTF.